These 18 T cell receptor beta chains were all obtained from the same sample, sequenced in a study of T-cell reconstitution after alpha-beta-depleted transplantation in children. Preparation of the TCRbeta library was carried out with unique molecular identifiers. TCRdb re-derived calls from the PCR reads in MiXCR, one entry per CDR3 protein. The data contain about 500,000 distinct CDR3 sequences, approximately 32% of them singletons. The input for sequencing was PBMCs from the stem cell graft donor, taken from the stem cell graft. Receptors were obtained from a human donor who donated a stem cell graft to a child with aplastic anemia.

This clonotype has just a few counts. The chain is built from TRBV12-3 or TRBV12-4 and TRBJ1-1, with 7 positions matching TRBD1. Trimming removed 2 bases from V and 4 bases from J; junction bases left unmatched: 10. There are 16 residues in the CDR3. CDR3 residues: CASSLLEGARFTEAFF. The CDR3 DNA follows: TGTGCCAGCAGTTTACTTGAGGGGGCGCGGTTCACTGAAGCTTTCTTT.

This clonotype was counted a few times. The chain has TRBV6-5 and TRBJ2-1; D assignment may be TRBD1 or TRBD2 (5 bases each). Germline lookup yields CDR1 MNHEY and CDR2 SVGAGI. There are 15 residues in the CDR3. The V end was cut by 2 bases, the J end by 0 bases, with 8 bases between. CDR3 sequence: CASSYGTTSYNEQFF. CDR3 sequence (DNA): TGTGCCAGCAGTTACGGGACCACCTCCTACAATGAGCAGTTCTTC.

The chain joins TRBV7-9 to TRBJ2-1, with 15 positions matching TRBD2. The germline gives CDR1 SEHNR, CDR2 FQNEAQ (reference sequence). The CDR3 runs 15 residues. The junction had 1 base not matched to a gene; V was cut back by 5 bases and J by 5 bases. CDR3 nucleotide sequence: TGTGCCAGCAGCGGGACTAGCGGGAGGAACAATGAGCAGTTCTTC. Its translation is CASSGTSGRNNEQFF.

A few counts support this clonotype. The chain is built from TRBV6-5 and TRBJ1-1; D unresolved. CDR1 is MNHEY and CDR2 is SVGAGI in the germline V gene. The CDR3 spans 17 residues. Trimming removed 1 base from V and 1 base from J, with 16 bases in between. The DNA of the CDR3 is TGTGCCAGCAGTTACTATGCGGGTCGGGGAAAGAACACTGAAGCTTTCTTT. Protein sequence: CASSYYAGRGKNTEAFF.

This clonotype turned up a few times. V usage is TRBV27 and J usage is TRBJ1-1; D not certain. The V gene's germline CDR1 is MNHEY and CDR2 SMNVEV (reference sequence). The length of the CDR3 is 13 residues. The germline V and J ends were trimmed by 4 bases and 5 bases, with 11 bases remaining between them. The CDR3: CASSSTIGTEAFF. The CDR3 DNA follows: TGTGCCAGCAGTTCTACTATAGGGACTGAAGCTTTCTTT.

The CDR3 DNA sequence: TGCAGTGCTAGGGAGAGAGCCCCGAGACAGCGGAACACTGAAGCTTTCTTT. Protein product: CSARERAPRQRNTEAFF. This chain uses TRBV20-1 with TRBJ1-1, with D tentatively TRBD1 (5 bases). Germline assignment: CDR1 DFQATT and CDR2 SNEGSKA (reference sequence). The germline V and J ends were trimmed by 3 bases and 1 base, with 21 bases remaining between them. This CDR3 is 17 amino acids long.

A few counts support this clonotype. The rearrangement uses TRBV20-1 and TRBJ1-1; D unclear. Germline assignment: CDR1 DFQATT and CDR2 SNEGSKA (reference sequence). The CDR3 sequence is 12 residues long. V was cut by 3 bases and J by 7 bases, with 12 bases left in between. The CDR3 bases are TGCAGTGCTAGGGCGCCCCCCCATGAAGCTTTCTTT. It yields the protein CSARAPPHEAFF.

The chain has TRBV6-5 and TRBJ1-2; 10 positions match TRBD1. The CDR3 extends over 14 amino acids. The V gene end was trimmed by 2 bases and the J gene end by 8 bases; junction bases not matched to a gene: 5. The germline V gene has CDR1 MNHEY and CDR2 SVGAGI. CDR3 DNA sequence: TGTGCCAGCAGTTACATGACAGGGGGCTTCGGCTACACCTTC. It specifies CASSYMTGGFGYTF.

In its sample, this clonotype was seen a few times. The chain joins TRBV30 to TRBJ2-1; D remains ambiguous. The V end was cut by 1 base, the J end by 10 bases, with 14 bases between. The V gene's germline CDR1 is GTSNPN and CDR2 SVGIG (reference sequence). CDR3 length: 13 amino acids. This chain's CDR3 is CAWSATYLGEQFF. In DNA form, the CDR3 reads TGTGCCTGGAGTGCCACTTATCTGGGGGAGCAGTTCTTC.

This chain joins TRBV6-2 or TRBV6-3 and TRBJ2-4; 9 bases are shared with TRBD1. The V gene's germline CDR1 is MNHEY and CDR2 SVGEGT. V gave up 7 bases and J gave up 4 bases; unmatched junction bases: 5. This CDR3 contains 14 residues. The DNA for the CDR3 is TGTGCCAGCACCCTGACAGGGGGAAAAAACATTCAGTACTTC. It codes for CASTLTGGKNIQYF.

J is TRBJ2-5 and V is TRBV12-3 or TRBV12-4; D call uncertain. The CDR3 contains 12 residues. The germline V and J ends were trimmed by 6 bases and 9 bases, with 14 bases remaining between them. CDR3 loop: CASSPVGFAQYF. The CDR3 nucleotides read TGTGCCAGCAGCCCAGTGGGGTTTGCCCAGTACTTC.

This clonotype was counted only a few times. This sequence joins TRBV20-1 and TRBJ1-1; D unresolved. V lost 2 bases, J lost 5 bases, and 0 bases lay in between. CDR3 length: 9 residues. CDR1 and CDR2 from the germline V gene are DFQATT and SNEGSKA (reference sequence). The CDR3, as DNA: TGCAGTGCTAGAACTGAAGCTTTCTTT. Translating it yields CSARTEAFF.

The sample holds a few counts of this clonotype. V and J are TRBV10-3 and TRBJ2-3; TRBD2 matches at 9 bases. This CDR3 has 14 amino acids. Germline V gives CDR1 ENHRY, CDR2 SYGVKD. Trimming at V came to 6 bases and at J to 2 bases, leaving 3 bases not matched to a gene. The CDR3 DNA follows: TGTGCCATCAGCCTAGCGGGATCCACAGATACGCAGTATTTT. Encoded protein: CAISLAGSTDTQYF.

V gene TRBV6-2 or TRBV6-3 combines with J gene TRBJ2-5; either TRBD1 or TRBD2 may fit D (5 bases each). The CDR3 loop spans 15 amino acids. The V end lost 2 bases, the J end lost 2 bases, and 12 bases lay between the germline ends. Germline assignment: CDR1 MNHEY and CDR2 SVGEGT. The CDR3, as DNA: TGTGCCAGCAGTTACGGATGGGGGACGCAAGAGACCCAGTACTTC. It specifies CASSYGWGTQETQYF.

This chain links TRBV30 with TRBJ2-7; 7 nucleotides match TRBD1. The germline CDR1 and CDR2 sequences are GTSNPN and SVGIG (reference sequence). This CDR3 has 14 residues. The V segment lost 4 bases and the J segment 2 bases; nucleotides outside the gene matches: 8. The CDR3 DNA is TGTGCCTGGAAACACAGGGGTCAGACCTACGAGCAGTACGTC. Amino acid sequence: CAWKHRGQTYEQYV.

The table lists this clonotype with a few counts. The chain links TRBV10-3 to TRBJ2-7, with D perhaps TRBD2 (5 bases). The CDR3 extends over 13 amino acids. Germline CDR1 ENHRY, CDR2 SYGVKD. CDR3 in DNA: TGTGCGAACTCCCGCGGGTGGGAGTACGAGCAGTACTTC. Protein product: CANSRGWEYEQYF.

The chain uses TRBV5-1 and TRBJ2-1, with 10 bases fitting TRBD2. The germline gives CDR1 SGHRS, CDR2 YFSETQ. Trimming at V came to 7 bases and at J to 7 bases, leaving 14 bases not matched to a gene. The CDR3 is made up of 16 amino acids. This CDR3 is CASHLKGAGGLNEQFF. CDR3 sequence (DNA): TGCGCCAGCCATCTTAAGGGAGCGGGAGGGCTAAATGAGCAGTTCTTC.

This sequence joins TRBV6-5 and TRBJ1-1, with D possibly being TRBD1 (6 bases). Germline-derived CDR1 and CDR2 are MNHEY and SVGAGI. V lost 4 bases, J lost 4 bases, and 13 bases lay in between. There are 14 residues in the CDR3. CDR3 protein: CASSFNDRSTEAFF. As DNA, the CDR3 is TGTGCCAGCAGTTTCAACGACAGGTCCACTGAAGCTTTCTTT.